Listed below are T cell receptor beta chains from one sample, sequenced in a study of CD8+CD57+ T cells in acquired aplastic anemia. TCRdb passed the reads through MiXCR, listing each CDR3 protein once. This sample has hundreds of thousands of distinct CDR3 sequences, with about a third found just once. Sequencing input: sorted CD4+, CD8+, or CD8+CD57+ T cells (not recorded which) from PBMCs. These receptors originate from a human donor with aplastic anemia. CDR3s leave out the opening cysteine and the closing phenylalanine or tryptophan. The order of the fields is V gene, clone size, CDR3 protein. Expanded clones are given a class, and other clones once, few, many or no size at all.

V gene: TRBV9; clone size: -; CDR3 protein: ASSDQGAPETQY
V gene: TRBV10-3; clone size: many; CDR3 protein: AASNRGSGANVLT
V gene: TRBV7-2; clone size: few; CDR3 protein: ASSLAGINPIYNEQF
V gene: TRBV30; clone size: -; CDR3 protein: AWKQAAYEQY
V gene: TRBV27; clone size: -; CDR3 protein: ASKWASTDTQY
V gene: TRBV4-1; clone size: -; CDR3 protein: ASFHKSYGYT
V gene: TRBV6-1; clone size: many; CDR3 protein: ASKDQGRSN
V gene: TRBV6-5; clone size: few; CDR3 protein: ASSYSGGGAIQETQY
V gene: TRBV20-1; clone size: -; CDR3 protein: SAREAVVSNQPQH
V gene: TRBV11-2; clone size: few; CDR3 protein: ASSLEGTETYEQY
V gene: TRBV7-9; clone size: many; CDR3 protein: ASSPRTAFNQPQH
V gene: TRBV9; clone size: -; CDR3 protein: ASSVGGPLNTEAF
V gene: TRBV6-1; clone size: -; CDR3 protein: ASSPLSGTSGNTIY
V gene: TRBV29-1; clone size: many; CDR3 protein: SVARTNGYGYT
V gene: TRBV19; clone size: many; CDR3 protein: ASSEDSYSNQPQH
V gene: TRBV6-1; clone size: -; CDR3 protein: ASGKADTEAF
V gene: TRBV15; clone size: many; CDR3 protein: ATSSLAGKQETQY
V gene: TRBV10-3; clone size: -; CDR3 protein: ASSKLTVTGELF
V gene: TRBV19; clone size: few; CDR3 protein: ASGRTFYEQY
V gene: TRBV10-2; clone size: -; CDR3 protein: ASRGLAGLGNEQF
V gene: TRBV15; clone size: -; CDR3 protein: ATSSLQGRGYT
V gene: TRBV11-2; clone size: few; CDR3 protein: ASSSLAGAKNIQY
V gene: TRBV6-5; clone size: -; CDR3 protein: ASSYSWGQAPYEQY
V gene: TRBV9; clone size: -; CDR3 protein: AIRGGGRPHKSSYEQY
V gene: TRBV20-1; clone size: few; CDR3 protein: SAREWEGVNTEAF
V gene: TRBV20-1; clone size: -; CDR3 protein: SAYRTSGGRNEQF
V gene: TRBV10-3; clone size: few; CDR3 protein: ASMETLNTEAF
V gene: TRBV12-3/TRBV12-4; clone size: many; CDR3 protein: ASSQRTGVGYT
V gene: TRBV5-1; clone size: -; CDR3 protein: ASSLFLGRGTDTQY
V gene: TRBV15; clone size: once; CDR3 protein: ATSRGDSPYEQY
V gene: TRBV9; clone size: few; CDR3 protein: ASSVGLAGAGNTIY
V gene: TRBV12-3/TRBV12-4; clone size: many; CDR3 protein: ASSFGHPAPQH
V gene: TRBV7-2; clone size: many; CDR3 protein: ASSRQSRGERYT
V gene: TRBV20-1; clone size: -; CDR3 protein: SARTPSYGYT
V gene: TRBV24-1; clone size: many; CDR3 protein: ATSDPLAGSAFNEQF
V gene: TRBV29-1; clone size: many; CDR3 protein: SVEEASGNTIY